This T cell receptor beta chain is from a study of blood T cell repertoires in COVID-19. Across the study: PBMCs, B-cell-depleted T cells, or T cells provided the cDNA or gDNA that made up the material.

The germline gives CDR1 LGHDT, CDR2 YNNKEL (reference sequence). The CDR3 runs 15 residues. Unmatched junction bases numbered 11, after V lost 5 bases and J lost 5 bases. Repertoires were generated with immunoSEQ multiplex PCR, while TCRdb's copy carries only in-frame clones and drops some. The data contain around 250,000 clones, about 82% of them seen just once; the ten biggest clones take up about 12%. Sequences were obtained from peripheral blood. The TCR originated in a man older than 75 with acute or convalescent COVID-19. The chain has TRBV3-1 (or the pseudogene TRBV3-2) and TRBJ1-2; 7 nucleotides line up with TRBD1. The CDR3 nucleotides are TGTGCCAGCAGCTCCTACCCCGGGACAGAGTATGGCTACACCTTC. Translation: CASSSYPGTEYGYTF.